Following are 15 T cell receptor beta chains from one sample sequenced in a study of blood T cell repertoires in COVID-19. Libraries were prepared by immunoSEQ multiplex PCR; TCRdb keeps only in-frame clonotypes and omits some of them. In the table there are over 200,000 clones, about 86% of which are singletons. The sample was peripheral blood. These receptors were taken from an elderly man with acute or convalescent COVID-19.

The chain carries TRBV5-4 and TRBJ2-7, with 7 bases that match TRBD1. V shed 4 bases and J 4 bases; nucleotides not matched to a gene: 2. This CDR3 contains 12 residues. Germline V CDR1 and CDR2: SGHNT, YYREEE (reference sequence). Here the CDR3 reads CASSPGQYEQYF. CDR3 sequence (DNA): TGTGCCAGCAGCCCGGGACAGTACGAGCAGTACTTC.

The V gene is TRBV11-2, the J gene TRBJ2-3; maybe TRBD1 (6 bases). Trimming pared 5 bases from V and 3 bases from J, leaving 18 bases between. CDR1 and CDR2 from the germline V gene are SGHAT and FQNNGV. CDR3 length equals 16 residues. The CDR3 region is CASSPPGNRATDTQYF. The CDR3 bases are TGTGCCAGCAGCCCACCGGGGAACAGGGCGACAGATACGCAGTATTTT.

This chain's CDR3 is CASSDGDPQDRAQFF. In DNA form, the CDR3 reads TGCGCCAGCAGTGACGGCGATCCCCAAGACAGGGCGCAGTTCTTC. The J gene is TRBJ2-1, the V gene TRBV10-2; TRBD1 matches 7 bases. The CDR3 is 15 residues long. Germline V gene data show CDR1 as WSHSY and CDR2 as SAAADI. V trimming: 3 bases; J trimming: 12 bases; junction bases outside the gene matches: 14.

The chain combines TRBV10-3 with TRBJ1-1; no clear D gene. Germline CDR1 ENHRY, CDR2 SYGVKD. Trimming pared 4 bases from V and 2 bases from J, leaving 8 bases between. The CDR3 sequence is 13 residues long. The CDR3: CAISVDTNTEAFF. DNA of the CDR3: TGTGCCATCAGTGTTGACACAAACACTGAAGCTTTCTTT.

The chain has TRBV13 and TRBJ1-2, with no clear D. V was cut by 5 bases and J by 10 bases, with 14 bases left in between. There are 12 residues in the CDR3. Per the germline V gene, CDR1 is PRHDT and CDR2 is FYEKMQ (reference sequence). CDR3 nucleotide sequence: TGTGCCAGCAGCCCCGGAGGATGGGTCTACACCTTC. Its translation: CASSPGGWVYTF.

This CDR3 reads CASSFRLAGMGDTQYF. The CDR3 DNA follows: TGTGCCAGCAGCTTCCGACTAGCGGGAATGGGGGATACGCAGTATTTT. The chain couples TRBV7-2 to TRBJ2-3, with 11 bases that match TRBD2. Germline CDR1 is SGHTA and CDR2 is FQGNSA. The CDR3 runs to 16 residues. V lost 3 bases to trimming and J lost 6 bases; unmatched junction nucleotides: 8.

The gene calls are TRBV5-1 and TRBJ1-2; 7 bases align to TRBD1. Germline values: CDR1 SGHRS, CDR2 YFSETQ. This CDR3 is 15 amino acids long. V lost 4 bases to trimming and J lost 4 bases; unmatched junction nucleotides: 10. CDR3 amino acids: CASSVWGQPTYGYTF. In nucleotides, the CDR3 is TGCGCCAGCAGCGTCTGGGGACAGCCGACCTATGGCTACACCTTC.

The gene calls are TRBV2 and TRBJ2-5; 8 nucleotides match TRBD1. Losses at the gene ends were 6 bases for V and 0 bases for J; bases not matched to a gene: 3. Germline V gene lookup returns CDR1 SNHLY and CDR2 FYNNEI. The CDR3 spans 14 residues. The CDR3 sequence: CASRPDRDQETQYF. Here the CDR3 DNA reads TGTGCCAGCAGACCGGACAGGGACCAAGAGACCCAGTACTTC.

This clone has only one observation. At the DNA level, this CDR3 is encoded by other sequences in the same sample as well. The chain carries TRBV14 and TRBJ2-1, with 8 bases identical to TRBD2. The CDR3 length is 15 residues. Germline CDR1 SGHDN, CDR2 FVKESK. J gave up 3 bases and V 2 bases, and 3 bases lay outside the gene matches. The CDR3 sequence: CASSQTSGSYNEQFF. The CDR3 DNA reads TGTGCCAGCAGCCAAACCAGCGGGAGCTACAATGAGCAGTTCTTC.

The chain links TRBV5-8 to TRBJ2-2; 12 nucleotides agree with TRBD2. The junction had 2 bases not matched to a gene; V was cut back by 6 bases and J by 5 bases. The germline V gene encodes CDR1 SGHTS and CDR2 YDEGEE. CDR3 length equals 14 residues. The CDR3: CASKLAGGTGELFF. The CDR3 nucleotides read TGTGCCAGCAAACTAGCGGGGGGAACCGGGGAGCTGTTTTTT.

Written as DNA, the CDR3 is TGTGCCAGCAGCGTAGACCAGGGTCCGAACACCGGGGAGCTGTTTTTT. This sequence encodes CASSVDQGPNTGELFF. The chain is built from TRBV9 and TRBJ2-2; perhaps TRBD1 as D (5 bases). Trimming took off 0 bases at V and 0 bases at J, with 9 bases between the two ends. Germline lookup yields CDR1 SGDLS and CDR2 YYNGEE. The CDR3 is 16 residues long.

CDR3 region: CASSLLGSSGGGRETQYF. DNA for the CDR3: TGTGCCAGCAGCTTATTGGGTTCTTCTGGGGGGGGGAGAGAGACCCAGTACTTC. J is TRBJ2-5 and V is TRBV7-8; 7 positions agree with TRBD2. CDR1 and CDR2 (germline): SGHVS, FQNEAQ. V lost 2 bases and J lost 4; bases outside the gene matches: 16. This CDR3 contains 18 residues.

The CDR3 protein is CASSIPTGPYQETQYF. DNA of the CDR3: TGTGCCAGTAGTATCCCGACAGGTCCGTACCAAGAGACCCAGTACTTC. The chain joins TRBV19 to TRBJ2-5; perhaps TRBD1 as D (6 bases). Germline CDR1 and CDR2: LNHDA and SQIVND (reference sequence). The ends were cut back, 3 bases at V and 0 bases at J, with 14 bases in the middle. The CDR3 sequence is 16 residues long. The full variable domain, in which reference TRBV19 and TRBJ2-5 provide the parts outside the CDR3, is DGGITQSPKYLFRKEGQNVTLSCEQNLNHDAMYWYRQDPGQGLRLIYYSQIVNDFQKGDIAEGYSVSREKKESFPLTVTSAQKNPTAFYLCASSIPTGPYQETQYFGPGTRLLVL.

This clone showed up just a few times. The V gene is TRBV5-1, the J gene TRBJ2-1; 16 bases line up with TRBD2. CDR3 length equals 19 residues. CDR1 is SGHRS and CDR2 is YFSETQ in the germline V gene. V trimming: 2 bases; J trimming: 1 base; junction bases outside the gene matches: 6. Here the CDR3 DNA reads TGCGCCAGCAGCTTCCCCGGGACTAGCGGGAGGGAATCCTACAATGAGCAGTTCTTC. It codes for CASSFPGTSGRESYNEQFF.

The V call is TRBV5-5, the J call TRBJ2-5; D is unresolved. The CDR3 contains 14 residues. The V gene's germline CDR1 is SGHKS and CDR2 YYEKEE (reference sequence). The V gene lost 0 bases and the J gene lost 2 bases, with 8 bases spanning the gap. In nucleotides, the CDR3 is TGTGCCAGCAGCTTGGAACAGAATCAAGAGACCCAGTACTTC. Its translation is CASSLEQNQETQYF.